This TCR beta chain originates from a study of T cell changes during pregnancy in multiple sclerosis (dated by TCRdb to about 2019). Concerning the study at large: The study examined how the T cell repertoire changed over the course of pregnancy in women with multiple sclerosis.

Looking up the germline V gene yields CDR1 SGDLS and CDR2 YYNGEE. From cysteine to phenylalanine, the CDR3 is 15 amino acids long. The DNA shown is the 45-base CDR3, in frame from base 1. V sheds 0 bases and J sheds 3 bases, leaving 10 bases between their ends. Library creation used the immunoSEQ multiplex PCR assay. TCRdb retrieved this table from immuneACCESS and kept in-frame rearrangements only. Not all clones are present; in checked studies, unresolved V genes account for under half, and no reason is known for the remainder. This sample holds 95,000 to 150,000 clones; approximately 93% were observed only once. The leading ten clones occupy approximately 6.2% of the sample. Notes on this clone: The antigen it binds to is not known. Base quality data are lacking; no much larger clone is found one base away.

Here the chain combines TRBV9 and TRBJ1-5; the D gene identity is not certain. The material was peripheral blood, obtained before pregnancy. The clonotype was recovered from a female donor with multiple sclerosis, enrolled in a pregnancy study. In nucleotides, the sequence is TGTGCCAGCAGCGTAGGAGGGCAGCCCAATCAGCCCCAGCATTTT. Its protein reads: CASSVGGQPNQPQHF.